This TCR beta chain stems from a study of blood T cell repertoires in COVID-19. For the study at large: Acute and convalescent COVID-19 samples came from the United States, Italy and Spain. PBMCs, B-cell-depleted T cells, or T cells provided the cDNA or gDNA that made up the material.

The germline gives CDR1 DFQATT, CDR2 SNEGSKA (reference sequence). The CDR3 covers 14 residues. Between the trimmed V and J ends, which lost 5 bases and 2 bases, there was a span of 14 bases. Source study methods: Estimated nucleated cell counts came from reference gene primer amplification. Using immunoSEQ multiplex PCR, the repertoire was profiled, and TCRdb retains in-frame clones only, with some absent. That table gives V, J and clone size, and the DNA gave D and trimming. The table lists 52,000 or so clones, about four fifths of them singletons, with 5.5% to 6% in the top ten. The source material was peripheral blood. V and J are TRBV20-1 and TRBJ2-3; D is possibly TRBD2 (6 bases). This sequence originates from a human donor in a cohort sampled during active or convalescent COVID-19. The CDR3 sequence is CSAGGTFPTDTQYF. The DNA for the CDR3 is TGCAGTGCTGGTGGGACTTTTCCCACAGATACGCAGTATTTT.